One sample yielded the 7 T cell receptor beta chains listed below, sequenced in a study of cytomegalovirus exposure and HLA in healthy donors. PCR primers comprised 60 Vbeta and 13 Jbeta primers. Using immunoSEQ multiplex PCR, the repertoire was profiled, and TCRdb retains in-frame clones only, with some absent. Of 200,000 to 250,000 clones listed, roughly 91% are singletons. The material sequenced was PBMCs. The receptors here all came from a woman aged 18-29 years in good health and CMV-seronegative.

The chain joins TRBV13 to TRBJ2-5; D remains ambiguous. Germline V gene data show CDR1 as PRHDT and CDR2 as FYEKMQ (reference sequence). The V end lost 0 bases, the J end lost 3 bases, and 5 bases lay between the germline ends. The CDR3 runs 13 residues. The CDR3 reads CASSLGLEETQYF. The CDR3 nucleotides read TGTGCCAGCAGCTTAGGCCTCGAAGAGACCCAGTACTTC.

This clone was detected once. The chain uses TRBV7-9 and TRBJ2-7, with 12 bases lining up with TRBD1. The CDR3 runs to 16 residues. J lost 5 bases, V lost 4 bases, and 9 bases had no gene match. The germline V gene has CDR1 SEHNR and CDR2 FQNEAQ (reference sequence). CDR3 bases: TGTGCCAGCAGCTGGGACAGGGGGCCGGACCACAACGAGCAGTACTTC. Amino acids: CASSWDRGPDHNEQYF.

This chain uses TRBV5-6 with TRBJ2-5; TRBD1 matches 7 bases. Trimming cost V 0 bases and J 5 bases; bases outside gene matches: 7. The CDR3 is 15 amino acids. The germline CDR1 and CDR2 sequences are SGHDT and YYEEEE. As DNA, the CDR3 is TGTGCCAGCAGCTTGGTCGGACAGGTTGGCGAGACCCAGTACTTC. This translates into CASSLVGQVGETQYF.

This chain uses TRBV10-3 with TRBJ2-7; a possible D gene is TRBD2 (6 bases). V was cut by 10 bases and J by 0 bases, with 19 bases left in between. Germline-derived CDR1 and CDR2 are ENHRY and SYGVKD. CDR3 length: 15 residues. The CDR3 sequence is CATQRRGLGSYEQYF. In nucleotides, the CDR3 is TGTGCCACGCAGAGGAGGGGTTTGGGCTCCTACGAGCAGTACTTC.

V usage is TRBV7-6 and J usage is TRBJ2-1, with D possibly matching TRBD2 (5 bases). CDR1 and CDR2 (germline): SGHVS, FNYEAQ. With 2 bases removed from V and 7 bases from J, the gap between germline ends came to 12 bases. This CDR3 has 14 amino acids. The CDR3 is CASSLSGYLNEQFF. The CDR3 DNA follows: TGTGCCAGCAGCTTAAGCGGATACCTTAATGAGCAGTTCTTC.

CDR3 protein: CATNPLTIGGYTF. CDR3 in DNA: TGTGCCACAAACCCGCTCACCATTGGCGGCTACACCTTC. The chain employs TRBV7-2 and TRBJ1-2; no firm D call. This CDR3 has 13 amino acids. The V gene lost 10 bases and the J gene lost 8 bases, with 20 bases spanning the gap. Germline CDR1 and CDR2: SGHTA and FQGNSA.

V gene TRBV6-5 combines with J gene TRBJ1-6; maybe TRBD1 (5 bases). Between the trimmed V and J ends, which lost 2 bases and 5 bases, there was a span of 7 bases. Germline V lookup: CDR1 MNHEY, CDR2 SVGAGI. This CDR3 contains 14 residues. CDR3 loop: CASSYTQDNSPLHF. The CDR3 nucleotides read TGTGCCAGCAGTTACACACAGGATAATTCACCCCTCCACTTT.